This entry lists 21 T cell receptor beta chains sequenced from one sample in a study of blood T cell repertoires in COVID-19. Sequencing used immunoSEQ multiplex PCR; TCRdb keeps in-frame clones, though not all of them. The sample holds under 350,000 clones; around 83% are singletons and the top ten take 3.6%. Sequenced input: peripheral blood. These receptors originate from a man younger than 30 with active or convalescent COVID-19.

The V gene is TRBV9, the J gene TRBJ2-7; the match to TRBD1 covers 7 bases. Germline V gives CDR1 SGDLS, CDR2 YYNGEE. V lost 3 bases to trimming and J lost 2 bases; unmatched junction nucleotides: 8. The CDR3 consists of 15 residues. The DNA of the CDR3 is TGTGCCAGCAGCGCCCAGGTAGGGGGCCCCTACGAGCAGTACTTC. Translating gives CASSAQVGGPYEQYF.

The rearrangement joins TRBV27 to TRBJ2-3; no firm D call. The germline V gene encodes CDR1 MNHEY and CDR2 SMNVEV (reference sequence). Trimming left V 4 bases short and J 3 bases short, with 20 bases between. The CDR3 length is 17 residues. The CDR3 loop is CASSSSRYPQPTDTQYF. In nucleotides, the CDR3 is TGTGCCAGCAGTTCAAGTCGCTACCCCCAACCTACAGATACGCAGTATTTT.

The chain links TRBV28 to TRBJ1-1, with a possible D match to TRBD1 (6 bases). The germline V gene has CDR1 MDHEN and CDR2 SYDVKM. Trimming shortened V by 8 bases and J by 6 bases, and 22 bases separated the two germline ends. The CDR3 is 15 residues long. The CDR3 loop reads CASRTGQRFVAEAFF. The CDR3 DNA is TGTGCCAGCCGTACTGGACAGCGGTTTGTCGCTGAAGCTTTCTTT.

The chain couples TRBV5-1 to TRBJ2-1; TRBD2 agrees at 8 bases. Germline lookup yields CDR1 SGHRS and CDR2 YFSETQ. The CDR3 has 13 amino acids. The J segment lost 6 bases and the V segment lost 2 bases, leaving 1 base of the junction unmatched. CDR3 in amino acids: CASSLLAANEQFF. The CDR3 DNA sequence: TGCGCCAGCAGCTTACTAGCGGCCAATGAGCAGTTCTTC.

The V and J genes are TRBV28 and TRBJ2-1, with TRBD2 identical over 8 bases. The CDR3 totals 15 residues. V lost 0 bases, J lost 7 bases, and 5 bases stayed unmatched. Germline V gives CDR1 MDHEN, CDR2 SYDVKM. The CDR3 sequence: CASSLWRGDGNEQFF. The CDR3 bases are TGTGCCAGCAGTTTATGGCGGGGGGATGGAAATGAGCAGTTCTTC. The full variable domain, completed using reference TRBV28 and TRBJ2-1, is DVKVTQSSRYLVKRTGEKVFLECVQDMDHENMFWYRQDPGLGLRLIYFSYDVKMKEKGDIPEGYSVSREKKERFSLILESASTNQTSMYLCASSLWRGDGNEQFFGPGTRLTVL.

The chain uses TRBV6-5 and TRBJ2-5; D might be TRBD2 (5 bases). Per the germline V gene, CDR1 is MNHEY and CDR2 is SVGAGI. The germline V and J ends were trimmed by 6 bases and 1 base, with 15 bases remaining between them. The CDR3 has 15 amino acids. In DNA, the CDR3 is TGTGCCAGCAGCTCCCACGGAGCGGTCCAAGAGACCCAGTACTTC. Residues: CASSSHGAVQETQYF.

This clone was counted a few times. The V and J genes are TRBV3-1 (or the pseudogene TRBV3-2) and TRBJ2-7, with TRBD1 matching 8 bases. V lost 1 base, J lost 0 bases, and 11 bases stayed unmatched. Germline CDR1 and CDR2: LGHDT and YNNKEL (reference sequence). The CDR3 covers 18 residues. CDR3 residues: CASSQGTYRGTLSYEQYF. CDR3 in DNA: TGTGCCAGCAGCCAAGGTACTTACAGGGGGACCCTCTCCTACGAGCAGTACTTC.

The rearrangement joins TRBV9 to TRBJ2-5; weak D call: TRBD2 (5 bases). Germline loops: CDR1 SGDLS, CDR2 YYNGEE. The CDR3 totals 18 residues. V lost 0 bases to trimming and J lost 1 base, with 19 bases between them. For the CDR3, the DNA is TGTGCCAGCAGCGTAGGGGTTCGGAGCGGAGACTTCCAAGAGACCCAGTACTTC. Protein: CASSVGVRSGDFQETQYF.

In nucleotides, the CDR3 is TGCAGTGCTAGTGGACCGGGTTTCTACGAGCAGTACTTC. This translates into CSASGPGFYEQYF. The chain couples TRBV20-1 to TRBJ2-7; D gene ambiguous. The CDR3 consists of 13 residues. V was trimmed by 3 bases and J by 3 bases, leaving 12 bases between them. The germline CDR1 and CDR2 sequences are DFQATT and SNEGSKA (reference sequence).

The genes are TRBV5-1 and TRBJ2-7, with D tentatively TRBD2 (7 bases). CDR3 length: 17 residues. Trimming shortened V by 2 bases and J by 2 bases, and 20 bases separated the two germline ends. Germline V gives CDR1 SGHRS, CDR2 YFSETQ. The CDR3 DNA sequence: TGCGCCAGCAGCTTTGTGGCGGGGGTCGGACAGACCTACGAGCAGTACTTC. Amino acids: CASSFVAGVGQTYEQYF.

The CDR3 region is CASSTPPSTEYGYTF. The CDR3 nucleotides read TGTGCCAGTAGTACGCCGCCCTCGACAGAGTATGGCTACACCTTC. This chain links TRBV19 with TRBJ1-2, with D maybe TRBD1 (5 bases). Between the trimmed V and J ends, which lost 4 bases and 5 bases, there was a span of 17 bases. Germline CDR1 and CDR2: LNHDA and SQIVND (reference sequence). This CDR3 is 15 amino acids long.

The chain links TRBV5-1 to TRBJ2-3, with D perhaps matching TRBD1 (6 bases). The V end was cut by 7 bases, the J end by 2 bases, with 20 bases between. In germline, CDR1 is SGHRS, CDR2 YFSETQ. The CDR3 is made up of 16 amino acids. CDR3 region: CASAKTGQVFTDTQYF. The CDR3 coding sequence is TGCGCCAGCGCCAAAACGGGACAAGTTTTCACAGATACGCAGTATTTT.

The chain recombines TRBV6-5 with TRBJ2-5, with D unclear. V was cut by 7 bases and J by 7 bases, with 13 bases left in between. CDR3 size: 12 residues. Germline V gene lookup returns CDR1 MNHEY and CDR2 SVGAGI. In DNA form, the CDR3 reads TGTGCCAGCACAAACAGTGCAAGGACCCAGTACTTC. Translating it yields CASTNSARTQYF.

V gene TRBV5-4 combines with J gene TRBJ2-7, with 8 bases identical to TRBD1. CDR1 and CDR2 (germline): SGHNT, YYREEE (reference sequence). Trimming cost V 1 base and J 1 base; bases outside gene matches: 1. This CDR3 contains 14 residues. The CDR3 coding sequence is TGTGCCAGCAGCTTGAGGGACAGGTCCTACGAGCAGTACTTC. It translates to CASSLRDRSYEQYF.

To note about this clone: The identical CDR3 is also encoded by other nucleotide sequences in the sample. J is TRBJ2-4 and V is TRBV6-5; 10 bases are a match to TRBD2. There are 16 residues in the CDR3. The V gene's germline CDR1 is MNHEY and CDR2 SVGAGI. Losses at the gene ends were 0 bases for V and 1 base for J; bases not matched to a gene: 0. CDR3 in DNA: TGTGCCAGCAGTTACTCGGGACTAGCGGCCAAAAACATTCAGTACTTC. Translating gives CASSYSGLAAKNIQYF.

V gene TRBV24-1 combines with J gene TRBJ2-1; maybe TRBD1 (6 bases). CDR1 is KGHDR, CDR2 SFDVKD, per germline. The CDR3 runs 15 residues. V was clipped by 2 bases and J by 1 base, with 8 bases between them. CDR3 region: CATSDYRVSYNEQFF. Here the CDR3 DNA reads TGTGCCACCAGTGATTACAGGGTTTCCTACAATGAGCAGTTCTTC.

The rearrangement uses TRBV28 and TRBJ2-5, with 8 bases that match TRBD2. The CDR3 is made up of 14 amino acids. Germline-derived CDR1 and CDR2 are MDHEN and SYDVKM. V lost 3 bases and J lost 5; bases outside the gene matches: 5. CDR3 loop: CASSFGGAMETQYF. CDR3 DNA sequence: TGTGCCAGCAGTTTCGGGGGGGCCATGGAGACCCAGTACTTC.

The genes are TRBV10-3 and TRBJ2-3; the D is unclear. Germline-derived CDR1 and CDR2 are ENHRY and SYGVKD. The CDR3 loop spans 12 amino acids. Trimming took 8 bases from V and 3 from J, leaving 9 bases between them. The CDR3 here is CAISPGTDTQYF. The DNA for the CDR3 is TGTGCCATCTCGCCCGGGACAGATACGCAGTATTTT.

The J gene is TRBJ2-3, the V gene TRBV29-1, with 7 bases fitting TRBD2. The CDR3 sequence is 15 residues long. The germline CDR1 and CDR2 sequences are SQVTM and ANQGSEA. Germline trimming cut 4 bases from V and 3 bases from J; bases unmatched to any gene: 10. CDR3 in amino acids: CSVGVGGSFTDTQYF. The CDR3 DNA reads TGCAGCGTTGGGGTGGGCGGGAGTTTTACAGATACGCAGTATTTT.

This chain links TRBV10-2 with TRBJ1-2; D remains ambiguous. V lost 6 bases to trimming and J lost 0 bases, with 5 bases between them. Germline V gene sequence: CDR1 WSHSY, CDR2 SAAADI. This CDR3 comprises 12 residues. CDR3 in DNA: TGCGCCAGCAGCGTAGCTAACTATGGCTACACCTTC. This encodes CASSVANYGYTF.

The gene calls are TRBV27 and TRBJ1-6; 7 bases fit TRBD1. Trimming took 7 bases from V and 7 from J; bases not matched to a gene: 10. The CDR3 sequence is 15 residues long. The V gene's germline CDR1 is MNHEY and CDR2 SMNVEV (reference sequence). The CDR3: CASTPLGQENSPLHF. The CDR3 region has the DNA TGTGCCAGCACCCCCCTCGGACAGGAGAATTCACCCCTCCACTTT.